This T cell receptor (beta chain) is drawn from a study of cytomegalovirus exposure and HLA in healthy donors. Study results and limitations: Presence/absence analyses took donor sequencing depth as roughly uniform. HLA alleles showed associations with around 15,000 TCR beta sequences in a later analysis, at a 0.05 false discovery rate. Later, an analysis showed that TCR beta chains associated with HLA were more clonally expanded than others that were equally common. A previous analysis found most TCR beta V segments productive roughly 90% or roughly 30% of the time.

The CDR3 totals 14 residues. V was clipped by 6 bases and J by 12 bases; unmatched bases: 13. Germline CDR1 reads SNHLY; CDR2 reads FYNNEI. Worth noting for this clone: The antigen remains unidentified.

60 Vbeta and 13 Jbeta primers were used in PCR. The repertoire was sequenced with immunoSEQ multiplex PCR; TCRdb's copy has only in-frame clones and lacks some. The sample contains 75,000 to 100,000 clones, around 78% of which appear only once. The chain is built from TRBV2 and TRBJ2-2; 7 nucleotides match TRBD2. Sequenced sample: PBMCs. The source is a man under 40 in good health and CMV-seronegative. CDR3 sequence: CASRRGLQWVKLFF. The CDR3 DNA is TGTGCCAGCAGGCGGGGACTACAGTGGGTCAAGCTGTTTTTT. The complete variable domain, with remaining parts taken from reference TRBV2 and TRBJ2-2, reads EPEVTQTPSHQVTQMGQEVILRCVPISNHLYFYWYRQILGQKVEFLVSFYNNEISEKSEIFDDQFSVERPDGSNFTLKIRSTKLEDSAMYFCASRRGLQWVKLFFGEGSRLTVL.